The rows below give T cell receptor beta chains drawn from one sample of a study of early stage breast cancer tumors. The table came from immunoSEQ multiplex PCR; TCRdb's copy has only in-frame clones and leaves some out. The data hold around 11,000 clones, with about four fifths observed a single time. The source material was breast tumor tissue. These receptors were taken from a person aged 65-85 years with breast cancer. CDR3s include the opening cysteine and the closing phenylalanine or tryptophan. Fields, in order: V gene, D gene, J gene, clone size, CDR3 DNA, CDR3 protein. D genes are given only for firm matches. Size values are once, few and many counts, or a class for expanded clones, and some rows have none.

TRBV19	TRBD1	TRBJ1-5	-	TGTGCCAGTAGTATGGAGGTTGGGGACAGAACATTT	CASSMEVGDRTF
TRBV30	-	TRBJ2-7	-	TGTGCCTGGAGTTGGGGGCCGAGGGAGCAGTACTTC	CAWSWGPREQYF
TRBV7-2	-	TRBJ1-1	-	TGTGCCAGCAGATTACCCGAGGGGGGGGCAGGTTTGGCTTTCTTT	CASRLPEGGAGLAFF
TRBV5-5	-	TRBJ1-5	-	TGTGCCAGCAGCAGCGAAGGAGGCAATCAGCCCCAGCATTTT	CASSSEGGNQPQHF
TRBV6-5	TRBD1	TRBJ1-5	-	TGTGCCAGCAGTCAGACAGGGTCCAATCAGCCCCAGCATTTT	CASSQTGSNQPQHF
TRBV27	-	TRBJ2-7	-	TGTGCCAGCCAACGAGCCTACGAGCAGTACTTC	CASQRAYEQYF
TRBV7-2	TRBD1	TRBJ2-7	-	TGTGCCAGCAGCTCGGGACAGATTTACGAGCAGTACTTC	CASSSGQIYEQYF
TRBV7-9	TRBD2	TRBJ2-5	-	TGTGCCAGCAGCGGGACTAGCGGGGGACCCCAAGAGACCCAGTACTTC	CASSGTSGGPQETQYF
TRBV2	-	TRBJ1-4	-	TGTGCCAGCAGTTGGGGGGGGAAGTTGTTTTTT	CASSWGGKLFF
TRBV11-2	TRBD1	TRBJ1-1	-	TGTGCCAGCAGCTTAGTTCAGGGGGCGTACACTGAAGCTTTCTTT	CASSLVQGAYTEAFF
TRBV5-1	-	TRBJ2-5	once	TGCGCCAGCAGCGGGCGAGGGGGTAGGTCAGAGACCCAGTACTTC	CASSGRGGRSETQYF
TRBV5-4	TRBD1	TRBJ1-2	-	TGTGCCAGCAGCCCTGACAGGGGAATCTATGGCTACACCTTC	CASSPDRGIYGYTF
TRBV30	-	TRBJ1-3	few	TGTGCCTGGAGTCCCTATTGGGCCTCTGGAAACACCATATATTTT	CAWSPYWASGNTIYF
TRBV6-6	TRBD2	TRBJ2-1	-	TGTGCCAGCAGTTCCCTAGCGGGAGTGATAGGAGGTGAGCAGTTCTTC	CASSSLAGVIGGEQFF
TRBV6-6	-	TRBJ2-4	-	TGTGCCAGCAGTCTGAAGACAGAAAACATTCAGTACTTC	CASSLKTENIQYF
TRBV28	-	TRBJ2-4	-	TGTGCCAGCAGTTTACCGGGAACGGCCAAAAACATTCAGTACTTC	CASSLPGTAKNIQYF
TRBV15	-	TRBJ2-7	-	TGTGCCACCAGCAGCCAGGTTACCTACGAGCAGTACTTC	CATSSQVTYEQYF
TRBV5-1	-	TRBJ2-7	-	TGCGCCAGCAGCCCCACGGGCGGGATCCACGAGCAGTACTTC	CASSPTGGIHEQYF
TRBV19	TRBD1	TRBJ2-2	-	TGTGCCAGTACCGACGACAGGGGGCGGTCGAGGAACACCGGGGAGCTGTTTTTT	CASTDDRGRSRNTGELFF
TRBV25-1	TRBD1	TRBJ1-1	-	TGTGCCAGCAGCCAAACAGGGGGCACTGAAGCTTTCTTT	CASSQTGGTEAFF
TRBV2	-	TRBJ1-2	-	TGTGCCAGCACCCCGAACCAGGGATTCTATGGCTACACCTTC	CASTPNQGFYGYTF
TRBV21-1	-	TRBJ1-4	-	TGTGCCAGCAGCTCCTACCGTGGGCTATACGGTAGGCCAAATGAAAAACTGTTTTTT	CASSSYRGLYGRPNEKLFF
TRBV7-2	-	TRBJ2-3	once	TGTGCCAGTACTCGTCCCACAGATACGCAGTATTTT	CASTRPTDTQYF
TRBV29-1	TRBD2	TRBJ2-7	-	TGCAGCGTTGAAGATTGGGGGGGCTCCTACGAGCAGTACTTC	CSVEDWGGSYEQYF
TRBV28	-	TRBJ1-3	-	TGTGCCAGCACCGACAGCTCTGGAAACACCATATATTTT	CASTDSSGNTIYF